This T cell receptor beta chain is from a study of T cell repertoires in cytomegalovirus infection. Looking at the study overall: It was the public TCR beta signatures that indicated both CMV infection and matching HLA type. General observations from the study: In two of eight donors, the top clonotype was HLA-C-restricted CMV-specific. Carriers of CMV plus the relevant HLA were identified by cumulative public TCR beta family frequency.

Regarding this clonotype: Antigen specificity is unknown.

V was clipped by 5 bases and J by 1 base, with 14 bases between them. CDR3 length: 15 residues. Germline loops: CDR1 SEHNR, CDR2 FQNEAQ (reference sequence). TCRdb re-called the reads with MiXCR, one entry per CDR3 protein. The sample consists of about 160,000 distinct CDR3 sequences, roughly 18% of them appearing once. This clonotype was obtained from a human donor in good health (CMV status not recorded). Some clones in this sample may be carry-over from other donors' samples. The J gene is TRBJ1-1, the V gene TRBV7-9; weak D call: TRBD1 (5 bases). Sequencing was carried out using CD8+ T cells from PBMCs. Here the CDR3 reads CASSLRGGTNTEAFF. The CDR3 region has the DNA TGTGCCAGCAGCCTGCGAGGAGGGACGAACACTGAAGCTTTCTTT.